Detailed here is one T cell receptor beta chain. Its antigen is as yet unknown. Profiling relied on immunoSEQ multiplex PCR, and the TCRdb table lists in-frame clones only, not all of them. This table holds 60,000 to 75,000 clones, approximately 90% found once. This record belongs to a study of T cell responses to AZD1222 COVID-19 vaccine. Overall study: Second doses that came at about 4 or about 12 weeks were put together.

Study-wide points: Spike was spanned by vaccine-associated CD4 TCRs, with dominance at 160-218 and 743-854. Increases in Spike-specific TCR breadth and depth were seen after two AZD1222 doses. Donor demographics were predominantly white British with a female majority; clonal diversity may be underestimated.

In germline, CDR1 is SGHTA, CDR2 FQGNSA. This CDR3 is 14 amino acids long. Between the trimmed V and J ends, which lost 8 bases and 6 bases, there was a span of 14 bases. The V gene is TRBV7-2, the J gene TRBJ1-6, with a weak D call TRBD1 (6 bases). This receptor was obtained from an adult in good health. The input for sequencing was peripheral blood, taken on day 0 of AZD1222 vaccination. Written as DNA, the CDR3 is TGTGCCAGCCGCCCAGGGGCTCTTAATTCACCCCTCCACTTT. Amino acid sequence: CASRPGALNSPLHF.